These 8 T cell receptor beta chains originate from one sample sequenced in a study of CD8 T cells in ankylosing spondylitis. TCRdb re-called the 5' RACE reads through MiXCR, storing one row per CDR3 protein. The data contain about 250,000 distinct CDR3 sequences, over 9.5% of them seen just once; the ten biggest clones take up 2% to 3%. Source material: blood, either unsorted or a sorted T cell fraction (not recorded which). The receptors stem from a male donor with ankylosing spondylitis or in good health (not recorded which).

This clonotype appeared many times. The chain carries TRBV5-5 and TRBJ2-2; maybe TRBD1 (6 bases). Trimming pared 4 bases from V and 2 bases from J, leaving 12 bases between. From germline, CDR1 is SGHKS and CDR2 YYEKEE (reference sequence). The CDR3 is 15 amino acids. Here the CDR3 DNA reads TGTGCCAGCAGCCCTTGGGACACCAACACCGGGGAGCTGTTTTTT. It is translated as CASSPWDTNTGELFF.

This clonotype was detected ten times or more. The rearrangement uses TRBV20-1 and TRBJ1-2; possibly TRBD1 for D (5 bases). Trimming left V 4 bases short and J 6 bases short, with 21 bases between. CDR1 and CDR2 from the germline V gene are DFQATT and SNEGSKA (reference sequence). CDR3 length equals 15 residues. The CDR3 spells CSAITGTLGRDGYTF. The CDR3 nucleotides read TGCAGTGCTATCACCGGGACGCTGGGTAGGGATGGCTACACCTTC.

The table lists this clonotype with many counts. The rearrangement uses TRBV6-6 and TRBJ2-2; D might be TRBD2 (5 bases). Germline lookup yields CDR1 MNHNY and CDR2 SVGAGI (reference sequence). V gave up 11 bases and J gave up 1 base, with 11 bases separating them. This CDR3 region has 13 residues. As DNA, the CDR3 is TGTGCCGGACGTCGGGGGAACACCGGGGAGCTGTTTTTT. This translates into CAGRRGNTGELFF.

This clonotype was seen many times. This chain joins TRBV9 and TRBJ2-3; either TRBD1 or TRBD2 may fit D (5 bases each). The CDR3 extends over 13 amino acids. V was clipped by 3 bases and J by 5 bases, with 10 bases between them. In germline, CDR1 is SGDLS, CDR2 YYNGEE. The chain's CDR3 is CASSGGTRDTQYF. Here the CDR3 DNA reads TGTGCCAGCAGCGGGGGGACCCGAGATACGCAGTATTTT.

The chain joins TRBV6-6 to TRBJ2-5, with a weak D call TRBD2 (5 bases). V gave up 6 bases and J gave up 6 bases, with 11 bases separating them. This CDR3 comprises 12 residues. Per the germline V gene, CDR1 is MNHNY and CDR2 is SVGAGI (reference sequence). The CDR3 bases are TGTGCCAGCAGGTCAGGAGGACAGACCCAGTACTTC. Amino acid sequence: CASRSGGQTQYF.

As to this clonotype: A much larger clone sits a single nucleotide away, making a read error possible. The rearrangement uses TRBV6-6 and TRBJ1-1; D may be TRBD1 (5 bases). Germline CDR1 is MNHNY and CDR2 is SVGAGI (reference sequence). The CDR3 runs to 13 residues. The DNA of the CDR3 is TGTGCCAGCTTGTTGAGGGTGGACACTGTAGCTTTCTTT. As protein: CASLLRVDTVAFF.

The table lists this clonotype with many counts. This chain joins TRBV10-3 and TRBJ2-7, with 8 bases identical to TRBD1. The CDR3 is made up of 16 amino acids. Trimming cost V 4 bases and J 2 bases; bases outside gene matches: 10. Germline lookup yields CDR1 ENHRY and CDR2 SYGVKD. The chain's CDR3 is CAISGSRDRSPYEQYF. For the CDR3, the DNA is TGTGCCATCAGTGGCTCCCGGGACAGGAGTCCCTACGAGCAGTACTTC.

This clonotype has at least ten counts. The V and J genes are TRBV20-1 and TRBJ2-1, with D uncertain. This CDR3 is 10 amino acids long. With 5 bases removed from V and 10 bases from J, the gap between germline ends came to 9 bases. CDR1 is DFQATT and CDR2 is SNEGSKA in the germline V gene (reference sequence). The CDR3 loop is CSARTREQFF. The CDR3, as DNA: TGCAGTGCTCGCACGAGAGAGCAGTTCTTC.